Listed below are T cell receptor beta chains from one sample, sequenced in a study of CD8+ T cells in alopecia areata. Measured with immunoSEQ multiplex PCR; TCRdb has only the in-frame clones, and not every one. The repertoire holds about 42,000 clones, with around nine tenths as singletons. The specimen was CD8+ T cells sorted from blood, collected at week 24, from a patient treated with tofacitinib. The source of these receptors is a human donor with alopecia areata. Each CDR3 is given with its conserved first and last residue. D genes are given only for firm matches. Not all rows give a size; the values are once, few, many and, for expanded clones, a class.

J gene,V gene,clone size,D gene,CDR3 DNA,CDR3 protein
TRBJ2-5,TRBV28,.,TRBD1,TGTGCCAGCAGTTCCACAACAGGGACAGGAGAGACCCAGTACTTC,CASSSTTGTGETQYF
TRBJ2-2,TRBV28,.,.,TGTGCCAGCACCTACACCGGGGAGCTGTTTTTT,CASTYTGELFF
TRBJ2-7,TRBV6-1,.,TRBD1,TGTGCCAGCAGTGTCTACAGGGGGAGCTCCTACGAGCAGTACTTC,CASSVYRGSSYEQYF
TRBJ2-7,TRBV5-4,.,.,TGTGCCAGCAGCTTGCCATTCTACGAGCAGTACTTC,CASSLPFYEQYF
TRBJ2-7,TRBV7-2,.,.,TGTGCCAGCAGCTTAGGCCTTTCGGGGGAGCAGTACTTC,CASSLGLSGEQYF
TRBJ2-3,TRBV28,.,.,TGTGCCAGCAGTTCTAAGGGTCTGAGCAGCACAGATACGCAGTATTTT,CASSSKGLSSTDTQYF
TRBJ2-1,TRBV19,once,.,TGTGCCAGTCACCATAACAATGAGCAGTTCTTC,CASHHNNEQFF
TRBJ2-1,TRBV28,.,.,TGTGCCAGCAGTTTGAGACAGGATGAGCAGTTCTTC,CASSLRQDEQFF
TRBJ2-6,TRBV28,once,.,TGTGCCTCGGTGGCCTGGGGGGCCAACGTCCTGACTTTC,CASVAWGANVLTF
TRBJ2-3,TRBV6-5,.,TRBD1,TGTGCCACCACGCAGGGGGCCTCTAGCACAGATACGCAGTATTTT,CATTQGASSTDTQYF
TRBJ2-5,TRBV6-6,.,TRBD1,TGTGCCAGCAGTCCACAGGGGGCTCTTTGGGAAGAGACCCAGTACTTC,CASSPQGALWEETQYF
TRBJ2-2,TRBV7-2,few,TRBD1,TGTGCCAGCAGCCCTTGGACAGGAGCCGGGGAGCTGTTTTTT,CASSPWTGAGELFF
TRBJ2-7,TRBV21-1,.,.,TGTGCCAGCCCGGGGGGGGCTTTTTCCTACGAGCAGTACTTC,CASPGGAFSYEQYF
TRBJ2-5,TRBV15,once,TRBD2,TGTGCCACCAGCTATGGCGGGGGAGGGCAAGAGACCCAGTACTTC,CATSYGGGGQETQYF
TRBJ2-7,TRBV27,once,.,TGTGCCAGCAGTCCGGACATCACCTACGAGCAGTACTTC,CASSPDITYEQYF
TRBJ2-7,TRBV4-3,few,.,TGCGCCAGCAGCCGGTCGATTGGTGGGTCCTACGAGCAGTACTTC,CASSRSIGGSYEQYF
TRBJ1-6,TRBV15,.,.,TGTGCCACCAGCAGAGAGTCCGGGGCTAATTCACCCCTCCACTTT,CATSRESGANSPLHF
TRBJ1-2,TRBV6-1,.,.,TGTGCCAGCAGTGAATACGGGTTAGGCTACACCTTC,CASSEYGLGYTF
TRBJ2-1,TRBV27,.,TRBD2,TGTGCCAGCAGTATAGCGGGGGGCACCAACAATGAGCAGTTCTTC,CASSIAGGTNNEQFF
TRBJ2-7,TRBV7-2,.,.,TGTGCCAGCAGCTTAGGAGGGGTCGAGCAGTACTTC,CASSLGGVEQYF
TRBJ2-5,TRBV5-8,.,TRBD2,TGTGCCAGCAGCTTGCCCCTAGCGGGTACAGAGACCCAGTACTTC,CASSLPLAGTETQYF
TRBJ2-2,TRBV29-1,.,.,TGCAGCGTTGAAGGGCCCGGGACAACCGGGGAGCTGTTTTTT,CSVEGPGTTGELFF